This TCR beta chain originates from a study of blood T cells in healthy people across ages. The V gene lost 4 bases and the J gene lost 3 bases, with 14 bases spanning the gap. This CDR3 is built from 15 residues. CDR1 is LGHNA and CDR2 is YNFKEQ in the germline V gene. A sample-barcoded 5' primer and a J-beta primer mix were used in a second PCR of roughly 7 to 11 cycles. One entry per CDR3 protein, called by TCRdb with MiXCR from the 5' RACE reads. The sample shows roughly 1,300,000 distinct CDR3 sequences, approximately 59% of them seen only once. The sequenced sample was blood. This TCR was recovered from a man younger than 35 in good health. The rearrangement joins TRBV4-2 to TRBJ2-3, with D possibly matching TRBD2 (6 bases). The DNA for the CDR3 is TGTGCCAGCAGCCCGACTAGAACCCGAACAGATACGCAGTATTTT. Its protein product is CASSPTRTRTDTQYF.